This is a list of T cell receptor beta chains from one sample in a study of T cell repertoires in cytomegalovirus infection. TCRdb itself ran the reads through MiXCR, one entry per CDR3 protein. Of around 300,000 distinct CDR3 sequences in the sample, around 25% are singletons; the top ten hold approximately 15%. The sequencing input was PBMCs. These TCRs come from a human donor in good health (CMV status not recorded). Some clones in this sample may be carry-over from other donors' samples. Each CDR3 is given with its conserved first and last residue. A D gene is named only where the DNA matches it firmly. Size values are once, few and many counts, or a class for expanded clones, and some rows have none.

>TRBV7-2|TRBJ2-5|once|TRBD2
TGTGCCAGCAGTCGAATCGGGAGGGGTGGGCAAGAGACCCAGTACTTC
CASSRIGRGGQETQYF
>TRBV5-1|TRBJ2-2|once|-
TGCGCCAGCAGCTTGGTTCCCCGAACCGGGGAGCTGTTTTTT
CASSLVPRTGELFF
>TRBV18|TRBJ1-5|-|-
TGTGCCAGCTCACCAGTCACAGGCAATCAGCCCCAGCATTTT
CASSPVTGNQPQHF
>TRBV7-9|TRBJ2-6|few|-
TGTGCCAGCAGCAACCTCGCAGGGGCCGGGGCCAACGTCCTGACTTTC
CASSNLAGAGANVLTF
>TRBV4-1|TRBJ2-6|-|-
TGCGCCAGCAGCCAAGGACCTGCCTCTGGGGCCAACGTCCTGACTTTC
CASSQGPASGANVLTF
>TRBV6-6|TRBJ2-2|-|TRBD2
TGTGCCAGCTGGGACGGGGGGTACACCGGGGAGCTGTTTTTT
CASWDGGYTGELFF
>TRBV28|TRBJ2-5|many|TRBD1
TGTGCCAGCATCCGGACAGGGGCCGCAGAGACCCAGTACTTC
CASIRTGAAETQYF
>TRBV7-2|TRBJ1-1|-|-
TGTGCCAGCAGCTTTGCCCGGGTGGGCACTGAAGCTTTCTTT
CASSFARVGTEAFF
>TRBV23-1|TRBJ2-7|-|-
TGCGCCAGTCAGGGGGGCGAGCAGTACTTC
CASQGGEQYF
>TRBV24-1|TRBJ2-1|-|TRBD2
TGTGCCACCAGTGATTTGGAACTAGCGGGGGGGCCGTCCTACAATGAGCAGTTCTTC
CATSDLELAGGPSYNEQFF
>TRBV19|TRBJ2-1|few|TRBD2
TGTGCCAGACCTAGGGGCGGGAGAGGGTACAATGAGCAGTTCTTC
CARPRGGRGYNEQFF
>TRBV5-1|TRBJ2-2|-|TRBD2
TGCGCCAGCAGCGCGGGACTAGCGGGGGGTACCGGGGAGCTGTTTTTT
CASSAGLAGGTGELFF
>TRBV7-6|TRBJ2-4|few|TRBD2
TGTGCCAGCAGCTTAGGCCAGGGCAGCTTTCAGCGGGGAGCGAACATTCAGTACTTC
CASSLGQGSFQRGANIQYF
>TRBV25-1|TRBJ1-4|-|-
TGTGCCAGCAGTCAGGAAGGGGGGGCGAGTGAAAAACTGTTTTTT
CASSQEGGASEKLFF
>TRBV7-2|TRBJ2-3|few|TRBD2
TGTGCCAGCAGCCAGCGGCTAGCGGGAGGGATTAGCACAGATACGCAGTATTTT
CASSQRLAGGISTDTQYF
>TRBV12-3/TRBV12-4|TRBJ2-7|many|TRBD2
TGTGCCAGCAGTTGGATAAGGACTAGTAGCGAGCAGTACTTC
CASSWIRTSSEQYF
>TRBV2|TRBJ2-1|-|-
TGTGCCAGCAGTTTGAGCGCTAACAATGAGCAGTTCTTC
CASSLSANNEQFF
>TRBV7-3|TRBJ2-5|many|-
TGTGCCAGCAGCCCGGGATCCCAAGAGACCCAGTACTTC
CASSPGSQETQYF
>TRBV7-2|TRBJ2-1|many|TRBD2
TGTGCCAGCAGCTTAGTAGTCGGCGGGGGAAGGCAGTTCTTC
CASSLVVGGGRQFF
>TRBV5-6|TRBJ2-2|few|-
TGTGCCAGCAGCTACTGGGGACAGAACACCGGGGAGCTGTTTTTT
CASSYWGQNTGELFF
>TRBV7-3|TRBJ1-2|few|TRBD1
TGTGCCAGCAGCTTAAGTGTCTCCTCGCCGGGACAGGGCTTC
CASSLSVSSPGQGF
>TRBV28|TRBJ2-5|-|TRBD1
TGTGCCAGCAGTGTGCCCGGGACAGTACAAGAGACCCAGTACTTC
CASSVPGTVQETQYF
>TRBV4-1|TRBJ1-1|-|TRBD1
TGCGCCAGCAGCCATTCAGGACAGGGAGATACTGAAGCTTTCTTT
CASSHSGQGDTEAFF
>TRBV7-2|TRBJ2-5|many|TRBD2
TGTGCCAGCAGCTTGGGACTAGCGGGCGGTCGGGCCCAGTACTTC
CASSLGLAGGRAQYF
>TRBV12-3/TRBV12-4|TRBJ2-2|few|-
TGTGCCAGCAGTCCCCTCGGACCGAACACCGGGGAGCTGTTTTTT
CASSPLGPNTGELFF
>TRBV7-2|TRBJ1-2|many|-
TGTGCCAGCAGCCCCCGAATGGTAGGACATGGCTACACCTTC
CASSPRMVGHGYTF
>TRBV7-2|TRBJ2-1|-|TRBD2
TGTGCCAGCAGCTTGGGAGGCGGGGGGGGGGGGGGGGAGCAGTTCTTC
CASSLGGGGGGGEQFF
>TRBV6-2/TRBV6-3|TRBJ2-5|-|-
TGTGCCAGCACTCCTCGGATTAGATCCCAAGAGACCCAGTACTTC
CASTPRIRSQETQYF